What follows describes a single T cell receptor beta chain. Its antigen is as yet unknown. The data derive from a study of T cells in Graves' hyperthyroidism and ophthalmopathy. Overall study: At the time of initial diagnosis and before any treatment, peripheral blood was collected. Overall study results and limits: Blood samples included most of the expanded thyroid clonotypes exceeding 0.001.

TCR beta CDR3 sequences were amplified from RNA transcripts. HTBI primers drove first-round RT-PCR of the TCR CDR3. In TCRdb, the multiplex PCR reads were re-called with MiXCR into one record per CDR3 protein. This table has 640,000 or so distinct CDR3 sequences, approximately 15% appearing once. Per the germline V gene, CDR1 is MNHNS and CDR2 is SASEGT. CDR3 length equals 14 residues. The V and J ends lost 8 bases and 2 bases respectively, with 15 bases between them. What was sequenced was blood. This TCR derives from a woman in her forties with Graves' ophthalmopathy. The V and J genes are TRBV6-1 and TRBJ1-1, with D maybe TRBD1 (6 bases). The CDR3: CASWGHYDNTEAFF. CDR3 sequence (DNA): TGTGCCAGCTGGGGACACTATGATAACACTGAAGCTTTCTTT.